This is a list of T cell receptor beta chains from one sample in a study of blood T cell repertoires in COVID-19. Profiling relied on immunoSEQ multiplex PCR, and the TCRdb table lists in-frame clones only, not all of them. This repertoire shows a few hundred thousand clones, under 90% found once; its top ten account for 20%. The sequencing input was peripheral blood. Receptors originate from a man younger than 45 with active or convalescent COVID-19. CDR3s include the opening cysteine and the closing phenylalanine or tryptophan. The D gene is left open where the match is weak. Where a row states a size, it is once, few, many or the class of an expanded clone; other rows omit it.

- TRBJ2-1 TRBV6-5 - CASSLQGSEQFF TGTGCCAGCAGTCTCCAGGGTAGTGAGCAGTTCTTC
- TRBJ1-1 TRBV29-1 - CSVRQGSPNTEAFF TGCAGCGTTCGTCAGGGCTCCCCGAACACTGAAGCTTTCTTT
- TRBJ1-2 TRBV6-5 TRBD1 CASSYLDRAEGYTF TGTGCCAGCAGTTACTTGGACAGGGCTGAGGGCTACACCTTC
- TRBJ1-4 TRBV23-1 - CAIRWEESEKLFF TGCGCCATCCGTTGGGAGGAGAGTGAAAAACTGTTTTTT
few TRBJ2-7 TRBV6-5 TRBD2 CASRPPGLAGKQYF TGTGCCAGCAGACCCCCGGGACTAGCGGGGAAGCAGTACTTC
- TRBJ1-4 TRBV6-5 TRBD1 CASSYSRQGAEKLFF TGTGCCAGCAGTTACTCGAGGCAGGGGGCTGAAAAACTGTTTTTT
- TRBJ2-7 TRBV29-1 TRBD1 CSVTTGGAEQYF TGCAGCGTAACCACAGGGGGAGCAGAGCAGTACTTC
few TRBJ1-4 TRBV5-4 TRBD1 CASSLGQTNEKLFF TGTGCCAGCAGCCTGGGACAGACTAATGAAAAACTGTTTTTT
- TRBJ1-6 TRBV4-2 - CASSQGPRGGSPLHF TGTGCCAGCAGCCAAGGGCCGAGGGGGGGTTCACCCCTCCACTTT
- TRBJ1-2 TRBV15 - CATSEVSPIYGYTF TGTGCCACAAGTGAGGTGTCCCCGATCTATGGCTACACCTTC
- TRBJ2-4 TRBV5-1 TRBD1 CASSLEGGVNIQYF TGCGCCAGCAGCTTGGAAGGGGGCGTAAACATTCAGTACTTC
- TRBJ1-2 TRBV19 - CASSGGWFYGYTF TGTGCCAGTAGTGGCGGGTGGTTCTATGGCTACACCTTC
- TRBJ2-5 TRBV7-2 - CASSLHRDQETQYF TGTGCCAGCAGCCTTCACAGGGACCAAGAGACCCAGTACTTC
- TRBJ2-3 TRBV4-1 - CASSQGGTRTDTQYF TGCGCCAGCAGCCAAGGTGGGACTCGTACAGATACGCAGTATTTT
- TRBJ2-7 TRBV6-1 - CASSEARVFHEQYF TGTGCCAGCAGTGAAGCGAGGGTCTTCCACGAGCAGTACTTC
- TRBJ2-7 TRBV4-1 TRBD1 CASSPANRGYEQYF TGCGCCAGCAGCCCTGCCAACAGGGGCTACGAGCAGTACTTC
- TRBJ2-1 TRBV5-1 - CASRITPPGEQFF TGCGCCAGCCGCATTACGCCCCCGGGTGAGCAGTTCTTC
- TRBJ1-1 TRBV5-8 TRBD1 CASRLDRAGAEAFF TGTGCCAGCAGACTCGACAGGGCGGGCGCTGAAGCTTTCTTT
- TRBJ1-5 TRBV27 TRBD1 CASSLRGHQPQHF TGTGCCAGCAGTTTAAGGGGGCATCAGCCCCAGCATTTT
- TRBJ1-1 TRBV28 - CASSLFLVGEAFF TGTGCCAGCAGTTTATTTTTGGTCGGTGAAGCTTTCTTT
- TRBJ2-7 TRBV7-2 - CASSLYQPSFYEQYF TGTGCCAGCAGCTTATACCAACCGAGCTTCTACGAGCAGTACTTC
- TRBJ2-1 TRBV5-4 TRBD2 CASSFHPSGRSEQFF TGTGCCAGCAGCTTTCATCCTAGCGGGCGCTCTGAGCAGTTCTTC
- TRBJ1-2 TRBV5-1 - CASSLGQTGSYGYTF TGCGCCAGCAGCTTGGGCCAAACAGGGTCGTATGGCTACACCTTC
- TRBJ1-4 TRBV6-2/TRBV6-3 - CASSYLRDTLRKLFF TGTGCCAGCAGTTATCTTCGGGACACCTTGAGGAAACTGTTTTTT
- TRBJ1-3 TRBV6-5 - CASSKAGTSGNTIYF TGTGCCAGCAGTAAGGCAGGAACCTCTGGAAACACCATATATTTT
once TRBJ2-1 TRBV6-6 - CASRGYGEQFF TGTGCCAGCAGGGGTTACGGGGAGCAGTTCTTC
- TRBJ1-1 TRBV6-5 - CATSRGGLNTEAFF TGTGCCACTTCACGGGGAGGGCTGAACACTGAAGCTTTCTTT
- TRBJ2-1 TRBV4-1 TRBD1 CASSQGPGGPYNEQFF TGCGCCAGCAGCCAGGGCCCAGGGGGCCCCTACAATGAGCAGTTCTTC
few TRBJ1-1 TRBV19 - CASSMSGPSEAFF TGTGCCAGTAGTATGAGCGGACCCTCTGAAGCTTTCTTT